Listed below are T cell receptor beta chains from one sample, sequenced in a study of beta chain features in type 1 diabetes. Profiling relied on immunoSEQ multiplex PCR, and the TCRdb table lists in-frame clones only, not all of them. The table has under 900,000 clones, 15% to 20% seen once; the top ten hold 0.02% to 0.025%. Sequencing was carried out using naive CD4+ T cells from blood. The receptors were sampled from a woman aged 18-29 years in good health. CDR3s include the opening cysteine and the closing phenylalanine or tryptophan. D genes are given only for firm matches. Clone sizes are given selectively: once, few, many, or a class where the clone is expanded.

v_call,j_call,clone_size,d_call,cdr3_aa,cdr3_nt
TRBV5-1,TRBJ2-3,-,-,CASSSLHTDTQYF,TGCGCCAGCAGCTCCCTTCACACAGATACGCAGTATTTT
TRBV28,TRBJ2-3,-,-,CASSLLETDTQYF,TGTGCCAGCAGTTTGTTAGAGACAGATACGCAGTATTTT
TRBV30,TRBJ2-5,few,-,CAWIFPQETQYF,TGTGCCTGGATATTTCCCCAAGAGACCCAGTACTTC
TRBV2,TRBJ2-7,-,TRBD1,CASNAGQGGYEQYF,TGTGCCAGCAACGCCGGACAGGGGGGCTACGAGCAGTACTTC
TRBV6-6,TRBJ1-2,-,-,CASSYVGLGYTF,TGTGCCAGCAGTTACGTGGGGCTGGGCTACACCTTC
TRBV9,TRBJ1-1,few,TRBD1,CASSVAAGGRTEAFF,TGTGCCAGCAGCGTAGCGGCAGGGGGACGAACTGAAGCTTTCTTT
TRBV7-2,TRBJ1-1,few,TRBD1,CASSLVFGTDTEAFF,TGTGCCAGCAGCTTAGTCTTCGGGACAGACACTGAAGCTTTCTTT
TRBV7-2,TRBJ2-1,-,TRBD2,CASSSGLVVHNEQFF,TGTGCCAGCAGCTCAGGACTAGTGGTCCACAATGAGCAGTTCTTC
TRBV11-2,TRBJ2-1,few,TRBD2,CASSLTPSGSRKHNEQFF,TGTGCCAGCAGCCTAACCCCTAGCGGGAGTCGAAAACACAATGAGCAGTTCTTC
TRBV7-7,TRBJ2-2,-,TRBD2,CASSPGLAGYTGELFF,TGTGCTAGCAGCCCGGGACTAGCGGGTTACACCGGGGAGCTGTTTTTT
TRBV15,TRBJ2-7,-,-,CATSRVPASRAGEQYF,TGTGCCACCAGCAGAGTGCCTGCTTCACGGGCGGGGGAGCAGTACTTC
TRBV19,TRBJ1-5,-,-,CASTKLRTENQPQHF,TGTGCCAGTACCAAACTTCGGACAGAAAATCAGCCCCAGCATTTT
TRBV10-3,TRBJ2-3,-,TRBD2,CAISSGTSGAPLTDTQYF,TGTGCCATCAGCTCCGGGACTAGCGGGGCCCCTCTCACAGATACGCAGTATTTT
TRBV29-1,TRBJ2-7,-,-,CSVVGGYRDNYEQYF,TGCAGCGTTGTTGGGGGATACAGAGATAACTACGAGCAGTACTTC
TRBV28,TRBJ2-6,few,TRBD1,CASSLLGDRFSGANVLTF,TGTGCCAGCAGTCTATTAGGGGACAGGTTTAGTGGGGCCAACGTCCTGACTTTC
TRBV21-1,TRBJ2-1,few,-,CASSKVSGTFRNEQFF,TGTGCCAGCAGCAAAGTTTCAGGAACGTTTCGCAATGAGCAGTTCTTC
TRBV19,TRBJ2-7,-,TRBD2,CASSIGTSGFYEQYF,TGTGCCAGTAGTATCGGGACTAGCGGATTTTACGAGCAGTACTTC
TRBV28,TRBJ1-5,-,TRBD1,CASSPSGQGRQPQHF,TGTGCCAGCAGTCCCTCGGGACAGGGAAGGCAGCCCCAGCATTTT
TRBV5-1,TRBJ2-1,-,TRBD2,CASSLAKWSGSSYNEQFF,TGCGCCAGCAGCTTGGCCAAGTGGAGCGGGAGTTCCTACAATGAGCAGTTCTTC
TRBV5-1,TRBJ1-2,-,-,CASTSGLGSGYTF,TGCGCCAGCACCTCAGGCCTTGGGTCTGGCTACACCTTC
TRBV6-5,TRBJ1-1,few,-,CASSYSDWGLKTEAFF,TGTGCCAGCAGTTACTCGGATTGGGGGCTGAAAACTGAAGCTTTCTTT
TRBV19,TRBJ2-1,few,TRBD1,CASRKDRGVNEQFF,TGTGCCAGCCGGAAGGACAGGGGAGTCAATGAGCAGTTCTTC
TRBV6-5,TRBJ1-4,few,-,CASSYISTATNEKLFF,TGTGCCAGCAGTTACATTTCGACTGCAACTAATGAAAAACTGTTTTTT
TRBV11-1,TRBJ2-3,-,-,CASSLRASADTDTQYF,TGTGCCAGCAGCTTGCGGGCTAGCGCCGACACAGATACGCAGTATTTT
TRBV28,TRBJ2-1,few,-,CASSTTSFNEQFF,TGTGCCAGCAGTACCACTAGCTTCAATGAGCAGTTCTTC
TRBV5-1,TRBJ2-1,-,TRBD2,CASSSTIPELAGGSYNEQFF,TGCGCCAGCAGCTCGACTATCCCTGAACTAGCGGGAGGGTCCTACAATGAGCAGTTCTTC
TRBV7-9,TRBJ1-5,few,TRBD1,CASSPSGQANQPQHF,TGTGCCAGCAGCCCGTCGGGACAGGCCAATCAGCCCCAGCATTTT
TRBV9,TRBJ2-5,-,-,CASSVGGQGQETQYF,TGTGCCAGCAGCGTAGGGGGCCAAGGCCAAGAGACCCAGTACTTC
TRBV29-1,TRBJ1-2,-,TRBD1,CSVGQKTGTVTGYTF,TGCAGCGTCGGCCAAAAGACAGGGACTGTGACTGGCTACACCTTC
TRBV10-3,TRBJ2-7,few,-,CAISEAGNNEQYF,TGTGCCATCAGTGAGGCAGGGAACAACGAGCAGTACTTC
TRBV7-8,TRBJ2-3,-,-,CASSSFAEVQEYF,TGTGCCAGCAGCTCCTTCGCTGAGGTTCAAGAGTATTTT
TRBV15,TRBJ2-1,few,TRBD2,CATSYSRLAGLNEQFF,TGTGCCACCAGCTACTCGAGACTAGCGGGTCTCAATGAGCAGTTCTTC
TRBV5-4,TRBJ2-7,-,TRBD1,CASSSRQGTYEQYF,TGTGCCAGCAGCTCTCGACAGGGGACCTACGAGCAGTACTTC
TRBV7-3,TRBJ2-3,-,-,CASSTTLGAQYF,TGTGCCAGCAGCACGACGTTAGGGGCGCAGTATTTT
TRBV7-2,TRBJ2-1,few,-,CASSPRTAYNEQFF,TGTGCCAGCAGCCCTCGGACAGCATACAATGAGCAGTTCTTC
TRBV6-1,TRBJ1-5,few,-,CASSDGGQGQPQHF,TGTGCCAGCAGTGACGGGGGCCAGGGTCAGCCCCAGCATTTT
TRBV13,TRBJ2-5,-,TRBD1,CASSSPSGTGLETQYF,TGTGCCAGCAGCTCCCCATCCGGGACAGGGTTAGAGACCCAGTACTTC
TRBV14,TRBJ2-5,few,-,CASSSRGRTPQETQYF,TGTGCCAGCAGCTCCCGCGGGCGGACCCCCCAAGAGACCCAGTACTTC
TRBV5-1,TRBJ2-1,-,TRBD1,CASSPGTGGVDEQFF,TGCGCCAGCAGCCCCGGGACAGGGGGCGTAGATGAGCAGTTCTTC
TRBV5-6,TRBJ2-5,few,-,CASSRRPQGVETQYF,TGTGCCAGCAGCAGGAGACCCCAGGGAGTGGAGACCCAGTACTTC
TRBV6-8,TRBJ2-7,-,-,CASMSVDLACSYEQYF,TGTGCCAGCATGAGTGTCGACCTAGCGTGTTCCTACGAGCAGTACTTC
TRBV9,TRBJ1-1,-,TRBD1,CASSARQGSGTEAFF,TGTGCCAGCAGCGCCAGACAGGGCTCAGGCACTGAAGCTTTCTTT
TRBV5-1,TRBJ1-2,-,-,CASSEPGHLNYGYTF,TGCGCCAGCAGCGAGCCGGGACACCTAAACTATGGCTACACCTTC
TRBV5-1,TRBJ2-3,once,-,CASSLGLGSGPTDTQYF,TGCGCCAGCAGCTTGGGTTTGGGGAGCGGACCCACAGATACGCAGTATTTT
TRBV9,TRBJ2-1,-,-,CASSVDGFDEQFF,TGTGCCAGCAGCGTAGACGGGTTTGATGAGCAGTTCTTC
TRBV29-1,TRBJ1-2,-,-,CSVPGGSSNYGYTF,TGCAGCGTTCCGGGGGGGTCTTCTAACTATGGCTACACCTTC
TRBV7-9,TRBJ2-4,-,-,CASSRDSAKNIQYF,TGTGCCAGCAGCCGGGACTCAGCCAAAAACATTCAGTACTTC
TRBV7-9,TRBJ2-2,few,-,CASTREFTGELFF,TGTGCCAGTACCCGGGAGTTCACCGGGGAGCTGTTTTTT
TRBV6-6,TRBJ1-2,-,TRBD1,CASRTGLDYGYTF,TGTGCCAGCCGGACAGGGCTAGACTATGGCTACACCTTC
TRBV6-5,TRBJ1-4,-,TRBD1,CASSLYRGWEKLFF,TGTGCCAGCAGTCTTTACAGGGGTTGGGAAAAACTGTTTTTT
TRBV10-1,TRBJ1-1,-,-,CASQGTGTEAFF,TGCGCCAGCCAGGGCACTGGGACTGAAGCTTTCTTT
TRBV18,TRBJ2-2,-,-,CASSPGSAQIATGELFF,TGTGCCAGCTCACCCGGATCAGCCCAAATCGCCACCGGGGAGCTGTTTTTT
TRBV7-9,TRBJ2-1,-,TRBD2,CASSYGLAGSAEQFF,TGTGCCAGCAGCTACGGACTAGCGGGAAGTGCGGAGCAGTTCTTC
TRBV7-2,TRBJ2-7,-,TRBD1,CASSPDGQAAREQYF,TGTGCCAGCAGCCCGGACGGACAGGCAGCGCGCGAGCAGTACTTC
TRBV2,TRBJ2-5,-,-,CASTVRRNQETQYF,TGTGCCAGCACGGTTCGGCGCAATCAAGAGACCCAGTACTTC
TRBV10-3,TRBJ2-7,few,-,CATLRGQTWSYEQYF,TGTGCCACCCTTCGAGGACAGACCTGGAGTTACGAGCAGTACTTC
TRBV5-1,TRBJ1-1,few,-,CASSKIEDGGTEAFF,TGCGCCAGCAGCAAGATTGAGGACGGGGGTACTGAAGCTTTCTTT